The 27 T cell receptor beta chains listed next were all sequenced from one sample in a study of cytomegalovirus exposure and HLA in healthy donors. Both 60 Vbeta primers and 13 Jbeta primers went into the PCR. Method: immunoSEQ multiplex PCR; TCRdb's copy keeps in-frame clones and lacks some. The sample contains under 200,000 clones, 70% to 80% of which appear only once. Sequenced: PBMCs. The receptors come from a man in his sixties in good health and CMV-seronegative.

V and J are TRBV5-4 and TRBJ1-6, with D unresolved. Germline-derived CDR1 and CDR2 are SGHNT and YYREEE (reference sequence). Trimming took off 0 bases at V and 9 bases at J, with 13 bases between the two ends. CDR3 length: 15 amino acids. The CDR3 is CASSLADQLLSPLHF. CDR3 coding DNA: TGTGCCAGCAGCTTGGCCGATCAACTCCTTTCACCCCTCCACTTT.

The gene calls are TRBV5-1 and TRBJ1-5, with 7 nucleotides matching TRBD1. Trimming removed 0 bases from V and 0 bases from J; junction bases left unmatched: 6. From germline, CDR1 is SGHRS and CDR2 YFSETQ. This CDR3 spans 17 amino acids. CDR3 DNA: TGCGCCAGCAGCTTGGGAGACAGGGATTATAGCAATCAGCCCCAGCATTTT. Its translation: CASSLGDRDYSNQPQHF.

The chain carries TRBV6-6 and TRBJ1-1; TRBD1 matches 7 bases. CDR1 and CDR2 (germline): MNHNY, SVGAGI (reference sequence). The CDR3 runs 15 residues. V was clipped by 6 bases and J by 1 base; unmatched bases: 8. The CDR3 nucleotides are TGTGCCAGCAGGGAGACGGGACAGCAGAACACTGAAGCTTTCTTT. This sequence encodes CASRETGQQNTEAFF.

This rearrangement joins TRBV18 to TRBJ2-2; 9 bases align to TRBD1. From germline, CDR1 is KGHSH and CDR2 LQKENI. There are 17 residues in the CDR3. The junction had 11 bases not matched to a gene; V was cut back by 6 bases and J by 3 bases. The CDR3 reads CASSPPEQGAYTGELFF. The DNA for the CDR3 is TGTGCCAGCTCGCCGCCCGAACAGGGGGCTTACACCGGGGAGCTGTTTTTT. The full variable domain, completed using reference TRBV18 and TRBJ2-2, is NAGVMQNPRHLVRRRGQEARLRCSPMKGHSHVYWYRQLPEEGLKFMVYLQKENIIDESGMPKERFSAEFPKEGPSILRIQQVVRGDSAAYFCASSPPEQGAYTGELFFGEGSRLTVL.

The rearrangement joins TRBV9 to TRBJ1-2; TRBD1 matches 7 bases. V dropped 3 bases and J dropped 3; count of bases not matched to a gene: 5. The germline V gene has CDR1 SGDLS and CDR2 YYNGEE. The CDR3 runs to 14 residues. The CDR3: CASSAAGGDYGYTF. The CDR3 bases are TGTGCCAGCAGCGCCGCAGGGGGAGACTATGGCTACACCTTC.

This sequence joins TRBV14 and TRBJ2-7, with D perhaps TRBD1 (5 bases). This CDR3 has 14 amino acids. Germline assignment: CDR1 SGHDN and CDR2 FVKESK. Trimming left V 0 bases short and J 2 bases short, with 8 bases between. This CDR3 reads CASSQEAGTYEQYF. The CDR3, as DNA: TGTGCCAGCAGCCAAGAGGCAGGGACCTACGAGCAGTACTTC.

The chain joins TRBV6-5 to TRBJ2-3; 8 positions match TRBD1. Germline V gene sequence: CDR1 MNHEY, CDR2 SVGAGI. V shed 6 bases, J shed 1 base, and the junction held 9 bases outside the gene matches. CDR3 length: 16 amino acids. Here the CDR3 DNA reads TGTGCCAGCAGCTACCTTGGGGGACAGGGCACAGATACGCAGTATTTT. Its protein is CASSYLGGQGTDTQYF.

The chain joins TRBV9 to TRBJ1-3; D remains ambiguous. Germline V gene data show CDR1 as SGDLS and CDR2 as YYNGEE. With 4 bases removed from V and 0 bases from J, the gap between germline ends came to 14 bases. The CDR3 spans 16 residues. The CDR3: CASSYDGSNSGNTIYF. CDR3 DNA sequence: TGTGCCAGCAGCTACGATGGGAGCAACTCTGGAAACACCATATATTTT.

V gene TRBV10-3 combines with J gene TRBJ2-5, with TRBD2 identical over 11 bases. The CDR3 has 17 amino acids. The germline gives CDR1 ENHRY, CDR2 SYGVKD. V lost 2 bases, J lost 4 bases, and 9 bases stayed unmatched. The CDR3 protein is CAISEQGSGRATETQYF. The CDR3 DNA follows: TGTGCCATCAGTGAGCAGGGTAGCGGGAGGGCCACAGAGACCCAGTACTTC.

The J gene is TRBJ1-4, the V gene TRBV19, with a tentative D call TRBD1 (5 bases). Germline V lookup: CDR1 LNHDA, CDR2 SQIVND (reference sequence). The CDR3 sequence is 14 residues long. The V end lost 7 bases, the J end lost 3 bases, and 12 bases lay between the germline ends. The CDR3 reads CASTGGKANEKLFF. CDR3 coding DNA: TGTGCCAGTACGGGGGGTAAGGCTAATGAAAAACTGTTTTTT.

The chain has TRBV19 and TRBJ1-6; D is unresolved. The CDR3 extends over 16 amino acids. Germline CDR1 LNHDA, CDR2 SQIVND (reference sequence). The ends were cut back, 9 bases at V and 2 bases at J, with 17 bases in the middle. CDR3 residues: CASAQLGPAYNSPLHF. In DNA form, the CDR3 reads TGTGCCAGCGCACAGCTGGGTCCCGCCTATAATTCACCCCTCCACTTT.

This clone was detected once. The V call is TRBV19, the J call TRBJ2-3; 8 positions agree with TRBD2. The V segment lost 2 bases and the J segment 4 bases; nucleotides outside the gene matches: 5. The germline gives CDR1 LNHDA, CDR2 SQIVND (reference sequence). The length of the CDR3 is 15 residues. CDR3 sequence (DNA): TGTGCCAGTAGTATACCGGGGGGGGTCCCAGATACGCAGTATTTT. Protein product: CASSIPGGVPDTQYF. The full variable domain, its missing parts supplied by reference TRBV19 and TRBJ2-3, is DGGITQSPKYLFRKEGQNVTLSCEQNLNHDAMYWYRQDPGQGLRLIYYSQIVNDFQKGDIAEGYSVSREKKESFPLTVTSAQKNPTAFYLCASSIPGGVPDTQYFGPGTRLTVL.

CDR3 DNA sequence: TGTGCCAGCATGGCAGGGGCCCCTCAGGCCCAGTACTTC. Translation: CASMAGAPQAQYF. V usage is TRBV28 and J usage is TRBJ2-5; TRBD1 is a possible D gene (6 bases). The germline CDR1 and CDR2 sequences are MDHEN and SYDVKM. This CDR3 contains 13 residues. V was clipped by 7 bases and J by 9 bases, with 18 bases between them.

This clone was seen a single time. Distinct nucleotide sequences in the sample also encode this CDR3. The genes are TRBV7-6 and TRBJ1-1; no reliable D call. This CDR3 has 14 amino acids. Germline V gene sequence: CDR1 SGHVS, CDR2 FNYEAQ. V lost 1 base, J lost 0 bases, and 6 bases lay in between. The CDR3 DNA reads TGTGCCAGCAGCTTAGGCACGGTGAACACTGAAGCTTTCTTT. It translates to CASSLGTVNTEAFF.

The CDR3, as DNA: TGTGCCAGCAGACCGGACGGGGTGCACACTGAAGCTTTCTTT. This sequence encodes CASRPDGVHTEAFF. The gene calls are TRBV7-9 and TRBJ1-1; D gene ambiguous. The germline V gene encodes CDR1 SEHNR and CDR2 FQNEAQ (reference sequence). Deletions cut 6 bases from V and 3 bases from J, with 14 bases between. CDR3 length: 14 residues.

The CDR3: CASGSDRSYEQYF. The DNA of the CDR3 is TGTGCTAGTGGTTCTGACAGGTCCTACGAGCAGTACTTC. The chain uses TRBV12-5 and TRBJ2-7, with a weak D call TRBD1 (6 bases). Trimming pared 4 bases from V and 1 base from J, leaving 8 bases between. The CDR3 length is 13 residues. Germline values: CDR1 LGHNT, CDR2 FRNRAP. The entire variable domain, with the rest obtained from reference TRBV12-5 and TRBJ2-7, is as follows: DARVTQTPRHKVTEMGQEVTMRCQPILGHNTVFWYRQTMMQGLELLAYFRNRAPLDDSGMPKDRFSAEMPDATLATLKIQPSEPRDSAVYFCASGSDRSYEQYFGPGTRLTVT.

The rearrangement uses TRBV5-1 and TRBJ1-4; tentative D call: TRBD1 (5 bases). Germline V gene lookup returns CDR1 SGHRS and CDR2 YFSETQ. CDR3 length: 14 residues. Deletions cut 4 bases from V and 7 bases from J, with 14 bases between. The CDR3 DNA sequence: TGCGCCAGCAGCCTGGGACTTAAAGGTGAAAAACTGTTTTTT. Translating it yields CASSLGLKGEKLFF.

This rearrangement joins TRBV4-3 to TRBJ2-7; a possible D gene is TRBD1 (6 bases). Germline-derived CDR1 and CDR2 are LGHNA and YSLEER. The V gene lost 4 bases and the J gene lost 3 bases, with 22 bases spanning the gap. This CDR3 spans 17 amino acids. CDR3 bases: TGCGCCAGCAGCCTGTTCGTTGGGGGCCCCCCATTCTACGAGCAGTACTTC. Its translation is CASSLFVGGPPFYEQYF.

The rearrangement uses TRBV9 and TRBJ2-3; 10 bases line up with TRBD2. Germline lookup yields CDR1 SGDLS and CDR2 YYNGEE. The CDR3 runs 17 residues. Losses at the gene ends were 0 bases for V and 6 bases for J; bases not matched to a gene: 10. The CDR3 DNA reads TGTGCCAGCAGCGTAGAAGTAGCGGGGGGACCTGGGGATACGCAGTATTTT. Translated, it gives CASSVEVAGGPGDTQYF.

The V call is TRBV6-5, the J call TRBJ2-1; no reliable D call. Trimming stripped 2 bases from V and 10 bases from J, with 12 bases between. CDR1 MNHEY and CDR2 SVGAGI come from the germline V gene. This CDR3 spans 13 amino acids. The CDR3 coding sequence is TGTGCCAGCAGTTACGTTGCCACATCCGAGCAGTTCTTC. Encoded protein: CASSYVATSEQFF.

V is TRBV10-3 and J is TRBJ1-1; weak D call: TRBD1 (6 bases). The CDR3 contains 13 residues. Germline lookup yields CDR1 ENHRY and CDR2 SYGVKD. The V end was cut by 4 bases, the J end by 0 bases, with 6 bases between. The CDR3 is CAISGGLNTEAFF. The CDR3 DNA reads TGTGCCATCAGTGGGGGGCTGAACACTGAAGCTTTCTTT.

The V gene is TRBV10-3, the J gene TRBJ2-6, with 7 nucleotides matching TRBD1. Germline values: CDR1 ENHRY, CDR2 SYGVKD. The CDR3 contains 17 residues. V gave up 6 bases and J gave up 0 bases; unmatched junction bases: 8. The CDR3 DNA reads as TGTGCCATCAGACGAGGGGGCCTGAGCTCTGGGGCCAACGTCCTGACTTTC. Amino acid sequence: CAIRRGGLSSGANVLTF.

The chain is built from TRBV5-1 and TRBJ1-2; a weak D match, TRBD1 (6 bases). CDR1 and CDR2 (germline): SGHRS, YFSETQ. The CDR3 sequence is 14 residues long. V was cut by 4 bases and J by 4 bases, with 14 bases left in between. For the CDR3, the DNA is TGCGCCAGCAGCATTCTAGGGGGGGTCTATGGCTACACCTTC. This gives the protein CASSILGGVYGYTF. Complete variable domain (other parts from reference TRBV5-1 and TRBJ1-2): KAGVTQTPRYLIKTRGQQVTLSCSPISGHRSVSWYQQTPGQGLQFLFEYFSETQRNKGNFPGRFSGRQFSNSRSEMNVSTLELGDSALYLCASSILGGVYGYTFGSGTRLTVV.

This clone was seen only a few times. The rearrangement links TRBV7-9 to TRBJ2-1; the D is unclear. The CDR3 covers 11 residues. Trimming took 3 bases from V and 6 from J, leaving 3 bases between them. The germline CDR1 and CDR2 sequences are SEHNR and FQNEAQ (reference sequence). CDR3 residues: CASSFVNEQFF. As DNA, the CDR3 is TGTGCCAGCAGCTTCGTCAATGAGCAGTTCTTC.

There are a few counts of this clone. This chain uses TRBV28 with TRBJ2-5, with 7 bases identical to TRBD2. The J segment lost 5 bases and the V segment lost 10 bases, leaving 10 bases of the junction unmatched. The CDR3 spans 13 residues. CDR1 and CDR2 from the germline V gene are MDHEN and SYDVKM. Here the CDR3 DNA reads TGTGCCACCAGGGAGGGAGGGCCGGAGACCCAGTACTTC. Amino acid sequence: CATREGGPETQYF.

The genes are TRBV5-1 and TRBJ1-3; TRBD1 aligns across 10 bases. This CDR3 region has 16 residues. J lost 2 bases, V lost 5 bases, and 7 bases had no gene match. Germline CDR1 reads SGHRS; CDR2 reads YFSETQ. The CDR3 reads CASSTPGQGTGNTIYF. CDR3 DNA sequence: TGCGCCAGCAGTACGCCGGGACAGGGGACTGGAAACACCATATATTTT.

The rearrangement joins TRBV6-6 to TRBJ1-5; 7 positions agree with TRBD1. With 2 bases clipped from V and 6 bases from J, the junction kept 10 bases outside the gene matches. Germline CDR1 and CDR2: MNHNY and SVGAGI (reference sequence). There are 16 residues in the CDR3. The CDR3 region has the DNA TGTGCCAGCAGTTACGGTAGACAGGGCAACTCTCAGCCCCAGCATTTT. It encodes CASSYGRQGNSQPQHF.